Reported below is one T cell receptor (beta chain). Using immunoSEQ multiplex PCR, the repertoire was profiled, and TCRdb retains in-frame clones only, with some absent. The table records 130,000 or so clones, less than 90% of them present only once. V was cut by 3 bases and J by 9 bases, with 7 bases left in between. The CDR3 loop spans 10 amino acids. CDR1 and CDR2 from the germline V gene are DFQATT and SNEGSKA (reference sequence). This sample stems from a study of cytotoxic CD8 clonotypes in ibrutinib-treated CLL. Study summary: Collecting the response samples happened after a median 12 months of treatment, with a range of 6 to 36.

The sample in question was PBMCs, obtained after 24 months of ibrutinib treatment. The source is a human donor with chronic lymphocytic leukemia. The V gene is TRBV20-1, the J gene TRBJ2-3; D is perhaps TRBD2 (5 bases). This CDR3 reads CSASGVTQYF. The CDR3 nucleotides are TGCAGTGCTAGCGGGGTGACGCAGTATTTT.